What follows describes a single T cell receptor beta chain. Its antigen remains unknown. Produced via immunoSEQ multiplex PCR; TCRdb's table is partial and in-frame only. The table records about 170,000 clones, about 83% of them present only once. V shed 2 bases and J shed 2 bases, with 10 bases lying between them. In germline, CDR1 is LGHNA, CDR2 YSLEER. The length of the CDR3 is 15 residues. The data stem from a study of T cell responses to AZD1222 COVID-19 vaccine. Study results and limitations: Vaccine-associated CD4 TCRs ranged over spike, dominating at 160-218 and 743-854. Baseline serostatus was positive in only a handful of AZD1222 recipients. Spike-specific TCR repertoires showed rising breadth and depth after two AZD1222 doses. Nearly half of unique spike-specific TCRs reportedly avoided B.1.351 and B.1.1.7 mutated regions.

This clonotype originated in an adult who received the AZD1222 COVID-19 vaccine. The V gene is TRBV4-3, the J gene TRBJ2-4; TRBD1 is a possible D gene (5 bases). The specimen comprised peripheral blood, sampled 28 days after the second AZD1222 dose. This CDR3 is CASSQFRAPKNIQYF. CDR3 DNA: TGCGCCAGCAGCCAATTCAGGGCCCCCAAAAACATTCAGTACTTC.